These 16 T cell receptor beta chains share one sample of origin, sequenced in a study of cytomegalovirus exposure and HLA in healthy donors. It was with 60 Vbeta and 13 Jbeta primers that the PCR ran. Assay used: immunoSEQ multiplex PCR; TCRdb lists only in-frame clones, some missing. The sample lists about 180,000 clones, roughly 70% seen once, with 2.9% in the top ten. The sequencing sample was made of PBMCs. These TCRs come from a male donor in good health and CMV-seronegative.

V and J are TRBV19 and TRBJ1-3, with 7 positions matching TRBD1. Trimming at V came to 8 bases and at J to 0 bases, leaving 19 bases not matched to a gene. The CDR3 loop spans 19 amino acids. Looked up from germline, CDR1 is LNHDA and CDR2 is SQIVND (reference sequence). This CDR3 reads CASFFRDSPPESSGNTIYF. The DNA for the CDR3 is TGTGCCAGTTTCTTCCGGGACAGTCCACCCGAAAGCTCTGGAAACACCATATATTTT.

This clone was seen a few times. The chain links TRBV19 to TRBJ2-1, with 11 bases matching TRBD2. Per germline, CDR1 LNHDA and CDR2 SQIVND (reference sequence). The V segment lost 2 bases and the J segment 6 bases; nucleotides outside the gene matches: 12. CDR3 length: 18 amino acids. This CDR3 is CASSISSGRALVPNEQFF. CDR3 in DNA: TGTGCCAGTAGTATAAGTAGCGGGAGGGCCCTGGTGCCCAATGAGCAGTTCTTC.

V is TRBV11-2 and J is TRBJ2-5, with D perhaps matching TRBD2 (5 bases). The CDR3 has 18 amino acids. Germline CDR1 and CDR2: SGHAT and FQNNGV. V dropped 5 bases and J dropped 5 bases, with 27 bases sitting between them. The CDR3 DNA is TGTGCCAGCAGCGCCGCCTTGAGTCAAGTCGCCCGAGGGGAGACCCAGTACTTC. It codes for CASSAALSQVARGETQYF.

The gene calls are TRBV11-2 and TRBJ2-3, with D possibly TRBD2 on 6 matching bases. From germline, CDR1 is SGHAT and CDR2 FQNNGV. This CDR3 has 14 amino acids. V lost 5 bases to trimming and J lost 8 bases, with 17 bases between them. As DNA, the CDR3 is TGTGCCAGCAGCCGTGGGTACGGGGGTGGTACGCAGTATTTT. Its translation is CASSRGYGGGTQYF. The full variable domain, completed using reference TRBV11-2 and TRBJ2-3, is EAGVAQSPRYKIIEKRQSVAFWCNPISGHATLYWYQQILGQGPKLLIQFQNNGVVDDSQLPKDRFSAERLKGVDSTLKIQPAKLEDSAVYLCASSRGYGGGTQYFGPGTRLTVL.

The chain uses TRBV19 and TRBJ2-3, with 7 bases fitting TRBD2. The CDR3 has 14 residues. The junction had 6 bases not matched to a gene; V was cut back by 8 bases and J by 1 base. Germline V gives CDR1 LNHDA, CDR2 SQIVND (reference sequence). The CDR3 here is CASSQRGRTDTQYF. The CDR3 DNA reads TGTGCCAGTTCGCAGCGGGGACGCACAGATACGCAGTATTTT.

This chain's CDR3 is CASSQDWASTDTQYF. The CDR3 region has the DNA TGCGCCAGCAGCCAAGATTGGGCCTCCACAGATACGCAGTATTTT. V and J are TRBV4-1 and TRBJ2-3; no clear D gene. V lost 0 bases, J lost 2 bases, and 9 bases lay in between. Germline CDR1 and CDR2: MGHRA and YSYEKL. This CDR3 is built from 15 residues.

This chain uses TRBV19 with TRBJ1-2; D might be TRBD1 (6 bases). V lost 7 bases to trimming and J lost 1 base, with 19 bases between them. CDR1 and CDR2 (germline): LNHDA, SQIVND (reference sequence). The CDR3 is 16 residues long. The DNA for the CDR3 is TGTGCCAGTACCTCCCCCCGGGACACACTTAACTATGGCTACACCTTC. Protein: CASTSPRDTLNYGYTF.

This clone was detected once. V usage is TRBV10-2 and J usage is TRBJ1-2; D is uncertain. The germline V and J ends were trimmed by 7 bases and 0 bases, with 9 bases remaining between them. This CDR3 is built from 13 residues. The germline V gene encodes CDR1 WSHSY and CDR2 SAAADI. In DNA, the CDR3 is TGCGCCAGCACGAGGGTCCCTAACTATGGCTACACCTTC. Translated: CASTRVPNYGYTF.

The chain is built from TRBV10-1 and TRBJ2-2; tentatively, D is TRBD2 (5 bases). The V end was cut by 8 bases, the J end by 4 bases, with 20 bases between. Germline CDR1 reads WNHNN; CDR2 reads SYGVQD (reference sequence). The CDR3 extends over 16 amino acids. The CDR3 protein is CASPSPKLVLTGELFF. DNA for the CDR3: TGCGCCAGCCCAAGTCCTAAACTAGTACTCACCGGGGAGCTGTTTTTT.

This clone was counted between two and nine times. Other DNA variants within this sample encode the same CDR3. The chain uses TRBV5-1 and TRBJ2-7, with 8 bases fitting TRBD1. The CDR3 spans 14 residues. The germline CDR1 and CDR2 sequences are SGHRS and YFSETQ. V lost 4 bases to trimming and J lost 2 bases; unmatched junction nucleotides: 5. In DNA form, the CDR3 reads TGCGCCAGCAGCCCTGGACAGGGTGCCTACGAGCAGTACTTC. Its translation is CASSPGQGAYEQYF.

The V gene is TRBV5-1, the J gene TRBJ1-1; D is ambiguous. There are 13 residues in the CDR3. The germline gives CDR1 SGHRS, CDR2 YFSETQ. Trimming took off 3 bases at V and 5 bases at J, with 11 bases between the two ends. CDR3 in DNA: TGCGCCAGCAGCTGGAGAGGGCGGACTGAAGCTTTCTTT. Its protein product is CASSWRGRTEAFF.

The chain employs TRBV27 and TRBJ2-2, with unresolved D. Deletions cut 3 bases from V and 5 bases from J, with 7 bases between. This CDR3 comprises 13 residues. Per the germline V gene, CDR1 is MNHEY and CDR2 is SMNVEV (reference sequence). CDR3 amino acids: CASSFSGTGELFF. The CDR3 coding sequence is TGTGCCAGCAGTTTTTCGGGTACCGGGGAGCTGTTTTTT.

The chain carries TRBV6-1 and TRBJ2-5, with 7 bases that match TRBD1. The germline CDR1 and CDR2 sequences are MNHNS and SASEGT. The J segment lost 13 bases and the V segment lost 3 bases, leaving 5 bases of the junction unmatched. The CDR3 covers 11 residues. The CDR3 region has the DNA TGTGCCAGCAGTGATGGACAGGATTCGTACTTC. This codes for CASSDGQDSYF.

The V call is TRBV27, the J call TRBJ2-1, with D tentatively TRBD2 (6 bases). CDR1 is MNHEY, CDR2 SMNVEV, per germline (reference sequence). The length of the CDR3 is 15 residues. Trimming pared 0 bases from V and 4 bases from J, leaving 10 bases between. CDR3 sequence: CASSLSTSPYNEQFF. The DNA of the CDR3 is TGTGCCAGCAGTTTATCAACTAGCCCGTACAATGAGCAGTTCTTC.

This clone counts as medium-sized. The V gene is TRBV19, the J gene TRBJ1-1, with D maybe TRBD1 (5 bases). The CDR3 covers 11 residues. V lost 9 bases, J lost 10 bases, and 15 bases lay in between. In germline, CDR1 is LNHDA, CDR2 SQIVND (reference sequence). In DNA, the CDR3 is TGTGCCAGCCTTCGGGCGGGACGAGCTTTCTTT. Its protein is CASLRAGRAFF.

The rearrangement links TRBV2 to TRBJ1-2, with D unresolved. Trimming pared 6 bases from V and 3 bases from J, leaving 11 bases between. The CDR3 totals 13 residues. Germline CDR1 is SNHLY and CDR2 is FYNNEI. The CDR3 DNA reads as TGTGCCAGCAGGGCGGGTCGCGACTATGGCTACACCTTC. Translation: CASRAGRDYGYTF.